This entry concerns a single T cell receptor beta chain. Its antigen is undetermined. Amplification used 60 Vbeta primers and 13 Jbeta primers. Using immunoSEQ multiplex PCR, the repertoire was profiled, and TCRdb retains in-frame clones only, with some absent. Among more than 120,000 clones listed, more than 75% were seen once. With 1 base clipped from V and 1 base from J, the junction kept 13 bases outside the gene matches. Germline-derived CDR1 and CDR2 are SGHTA and FQGNSA. This CDR3 comprises 18 residues. The data originate from a study of cytomegalovirus exposure and HLA in healthy donors. Regarding the study as a whole: Common viral pathogens (according to a later analysis) appeared linked to several of the most significant clusters.

This sequence was found in a middle-aged woman in good health and CMV-seropositive. The chain is built from TRBV7-2 and TRBJ2-7, with TRBD1 matching over 7 bases. Sequenced material: PBMCs. The CDR3 loop is CASSLEKTGDKTSYEQYF. CDR3 DNA sequence: TGTGCCAGCAGCTTAGAAAAAACAGGGGATAAGACTTCCTACGAGCAGTACTTC.